Listed below are T cell receptor beta chains from one sample, sequenced in a study of CD8 T cells in Susac syndrome. Using its own MiXCR run on the immunoSEQ multiplex PCR reads, TCRdb lists one record per CDR3 protein. Seen here are 100,000 to 150,000 distinct CDR3 sequences, 90% to 95% observed once, and the top ten hold roughly 0.091%. The sequenced material came from CD4+ T cells from PBMCs. Receptors were obtained from a human donor in good health. Each CDR3 is given with its conserved first and last residue. The D gene is left open where the match is weak. Not every row has a clone size; where given, it reads once, few, many or a size class.

CDR3 protein: CASTGPSPGYEQYF; CDR3 DNA: TGTGCCAGCACCGGGCCCTCACCAGGCTACGAGCAGTACTTC; clone size: NA; D gene: NA; J gene: TRBJ2-7; V gene: TRBV6-1
CDR3 protein: CASSLVDGRTGAGQYF; CDR3 DNA: TGTGCCAGCAGCTTAGTCGATGGTAGGACAGGGGCGGGGCAGTACTTC; clone size: NA; D gene: TRBD1; J gene: TRBJ2-7; V gene: TRBV7-2
CDR3 protein: CASSPPEGEGPHEQYF; CDR3 DNA: TGTGCCAGCTCACCCCCGGAAGGCGAAGGTCCCCACGAGCAGTACTTC; clone size: NA; D gene: NA; J gene: TRBJ2-7; V gene: TRBV18
CDR3 protein: CSVERGGADTQYF; CDR3 DNA: TGCAGCGTTGAGAGAGGGGGGGCGGATACGCAGTATTTT; clone size: once; D gene: NA; J gene: TRBJ2-3; V gene: TRBV29-1
CDR3 protein: CASSKNRVVGGELFF; CDR3 DNA: TGTGCCAGCAGTAAGAACAGGGTCGTTGGCGGGGAGCTGTTTTTT; clone size: NA; D gene: NA; J gene: TRBJ2-2; V gene: TRBV7-9
CDR3 protein: CASSELGTSGTDTQYF; CDR3 DNA: TGTGCCAGCAGTGAATTGGGGACTAGCGGCACAGATACGCAGTATTTT; clone size: NA; D gene: TRBD2; J gene: TRBJ2-3; V gene: TRBV25-1
CDR3 protein: CASRMKTGSGNTIYF; CDR3 DNA: TGTGCCAGCAGAATGAAGACAGGCTCTGGAAACACCATATATTTT; clone size: NA; D gene: NA; J gene: TRBJ1-3; V gene: TRBV6-5
CDR3 protein: CASSVGASGDSYNEQFF; CDR3 DNA: TGTGCCAGCAGCGTAGGAGCTAGCGGGGACTCCTACAATGAGCAGTTCTTC; clone size: NA; D gene: TRBD2; J gene: TRBJ2-1; V gene: TRBV9
CDR3 protein: CASSQSGTFTGELFF; CDR3 DNA: TGTGCCAGCAGCCAATCCGGGACTTTCACCGGGGAGCTGTTTTTT; clone size: NA; D gene: NA; J gene: TRBJ2-2; V gene: TRBV12-3/TRBV12-4
CDR3 protein: CSVAPGGGRDSGYTF; CDR3 DNA: TGCAGCGTTGCACCCGGGGGGGGGCGCGATAGTGGCTACACCTTC; clone size: NA; D gene: NA; J gene: TRBJ1-2; V gene: TRBV29-1
CDR3 protein: CASRRGEATNEQFF; CDR3 DNA: TGTGCCAGCAGAAGGGGCGAGGCGACAAATGAGCAGTTCTTC; clone size: NA; D gene: NA; J gene: TRBJ2-1; V gene: TRBV2
CDR3 protein: CASSRGYSNQPQHF; CDR3 DNA: TGTGCCAGCAGTAGGGGTTATAGCAATCAGCCCCAGCATTTT; clone size: NA; D gene: NA; J gene: TRBJ1-5; V gene: TRBV2
CDR3 protein: CASSLDAVSSYEQYF; CDR3 DNA: TGCGCCAGCAGCTTGGATGCAGTTAGCTCCTACGAGCAGTACTTC; clone size: NA; D gene: NA; J gene: TRBJ2-7; V gene: TRBV5-1
CDR3 protein: CSVDGGGGYEQYF; CDR3 DNA: TGCAGCGTTGATGGCGGTGGGGGTTACGAGCAGTACTTC; clone size: NA; D gene: NA; J gene: TRBJ2-7; V gene: TRBV29-1
CDR3 protein: CASASKSPGPGEQFF; CDR3 DNA: TGTGCCAGCGCCTCGAAGTCCCCTGGTCCGGGTGAGCAGTTCTTC; clone size: NA; D gene: NA; J gene: TRBJ2-1; V gene: TRBV7-9
CDR3 protein: CASSYRGEQPQHF; CDR3 DNA: TGTGCCAGTAGTTACAGGGGAGAGCAGCCCCAGCATTTT; clone size: NA; D gene: TRBD1; J gene: TRBJ1-5; V gene: TRBV19
CDR3 protein: CSVEGRGGRVTQYF; CDR3 DNA: TGCAGCGTTGAAGGGAGGGGAGGAAGAGTGACCCAGTACTTC; clone size: NA; D gene: NA; J gene: TRBJ2-5; V gene: TRBV29-1
CDR3 protein: CASSHRRRVGTGELFF; CDR3 DNA: TGCGCCAGCAGCCACAGGCGAAGGGTGGGCACCGGGGAGCTGTTTTTT; clone size: NA; D gene: NA; J gene: TRBJ2-2; V gene: TRBV4-3
CDR3 protein: CSVRSPSTDTQYF; CDR3 DNA: TGCAGCGTCCGGAGCCCCAGCACAGATACGCAGTATTTT; clone size: NA; D gene: NA; J gene: TRBJ2-3; V gene: TRBV29-1
CDR3 protein: CASSLLGAYEQYF; CDR3 DNA: TGTGCCAGCAGTCTTTTAGGGGCCTACGAGCAGTACTTC; clone size: once; D gene: NA; J gene: TRBJ2-7; V gene: TRBV2
CDR3 protein: CSALRDGGGEQFF; CDR3 DNA: TGCAGCGCTCTTAGGGACGGCGGCGGTGAGCAGTTCTTC; clone size: NA; D gene: NA; J gene: TRBJ2-1; V gene: TRBV29-1
CDR3 protein: CASSKTGDGELFF; CDR3 DNA: TGTGCCAGCAGCAAGACAGGGGACGGGGAGCTGTTTTTT; clone size: NA; D gene: TRBD1; J gene: TRBJ2-2; V gene: TRBV7-2
CDR3 protein: CASSMSGPPLVTEAFF; CDR3 DNA: TGTGCCAGTAGTATGTCCGGGCCTCCCTTGGTCACTGAAGCTTTCTTT; clone size: NA; D gene: NA; J gene: TRBJ1-1; V gene: TRBV19
CDR3 protein: CASSRGGGSYNEQFF; CDR3 DNA: TGTGCCAGCAGCCGGGGCGGGGGCTCCTACAATGAGCAGTTCTTC; clone size: NA; D gene: TRBD2; J gene: TRBJ2-1; V gene: TRBV9
CDR3 protein: CASSRTLTGVGEKLFF; CDR3 DNA: TGTGCCAGCAGTCGCACGTTGACAGGGGTCGGGGAAAAACTGTTTTTT; clone size: NA; D gene: TRBD1; J gene: TRBJ1-4; V gene: TRBV3-1
CDR3 protein: CSASDPTSGNNEQFF; CDR3 DNA: TGCAGTGCTAGTGATCCGACTAGCGGGAACAATGAGCAGTTCTTC; clone size: NA; D gene: TRBD2; J gene: TRBJ2-1; V gene: TRBV20-1
CDR3 protein: CSAATGRVETQYF; CDR3 DNA: TGCAGCGCCGCGACAGGGAGGGTAGAGACCCAGTACTTC; clone size: NA; D gene: NA; J gene: TRBJ2-5; V gene: TRBV29-1
CDR3 protein: CASSEMGGIGNQPQHF; CDR3 DNA: TGTGCCAGCAGTGAAATGGGGGGCATTGGCAATCAGCCCCAGCATTTT; clone size: once; D gene: NA; J gene: TRBJ1-5; V gene: TRBV6-1
CDR3 protein: CASSVGKDTQGGYTF; CDR3 DNA: TGTGCCAGCAGCGTAGGAAAGGACACCCAGGGCGGCTACACCTTC; clone size: NA; D gene: NA; J gene: TRBJ1-2; V gene: TRBV9
CDR3 protein: CASSLGGAGGNEQFF; CDR3 DNA: TGCGCCAGCAGCTTGGGGGGTGCGGGAGGGAATGAGCAGTTCTTC; clone size: NA; D gene: TRBD2; J gene: TRBJ2-1; V gene: TRBV5-1
CDR3 protein: CASSTETGFTEAFF; CDR3 DNA: TGTGCCAGTAGTACAGAGACAGGTTTTACTGAAGCTTTCTTT; clone size: NA; D gene: NA; J gene: TRBJ1-1; V gene: TRBV19
CDR3 protein: CASSLVVGTDEQYF; CDR3 DNA: TGCGCCAGCAGCTTGGTTGTCGGGACAGACGAGCAGTACTTC; clone size: NA; D gene: TRBD1; J gene: TRBJ2-7; V gene: TRBV5-1
CDR3 protein: CASSSEDRVVGEQYF; CDR3 DNA: TGTGCCAGCAGTTCCGAGGACAGGGTGGTAGGCGAGCAGTACTTC; clone size: NA; D gene: TRBD1; J gene: TRBJ2-7; V gene: TRBV6-2/TRBV6-3
CDR3 protein: CASSWTREASYEQYF; CDR3 DNA: TGTGCCAGTAGTTGGACGCGGGAGGCGTCCTACGAGCAGTACTTC; clone size: once; D gene: TRBD2; J gene: TRBJ2-7; V gene: TRBV19
CDR3 protein: CASSLAQRETDTQYF; CDR3 DNA: TGTGCCAGCAGCTTAGCCCAGCGGGAGACAGATACGCAGTATTTT; clone size: NA; D gene: TRBD2; J gene: TRBJ2-3; V gene: TRBV7-2
CDR3 protein: CASSGEGQNEQFF; CDR3 DNA: TGTGCCAGCAGTGGAGAGGGTCAGAATGAGCAGTTCTTC; clone size: NA; D gene: NA; J gene: TRBJ2-1; V gene: TRBV2
CDR3 protein: CASSQRLSSGKTGELFF; CDR3 DNA: TGTGCCAGCAGCCAAAGATTGTCTAGCGGGAAGACCGGGGAGCTGTTTTTT; clone size: NA; D gene: TRBD2; J gene: TRBJ2-2; V gene: TRBV6-1
CDR3 protein: CASSLSPANTEAFF; CDR3 DNA: TGCGCCAGCAGCTTGTCCCCAGCAAACACTGAAGCTTTCTTT; clone size: NA; D gene: NA; J gene: TRBJ1-1; V gene: TRBV5-1
CDR3 protein: CASSRDTYEQYF; CDR3 DNA: TGTGCCAGCAGCCGGGACACTTACGAGCAGTACTTC; clone size: NA; D gene: NA; J gene: TRBJ2-7; V gene: TRBV3-1
CDR3 protein: CASTPGRGAQYF; CDR3 DNA: TGTGCCAGCACCCCAGGGAGAGGGGCCCAGTACTTC; clone size: NA; D gene: NA; J gene: TRBJ2-5; V gene: TRBV6-5
CDR3 protein: CASETDNYNEQFF; CDR3 DNA: TGCGCCAGCGAGACCGACAACTACAATGAGCAGTTCTTC; clone size: NA; D gene: NA; J gene: TRBJ2-1; V gene: TRBV10-2
CDR3 protein: CASSLLAGVETQYF; CDR3 DNA: TGTGCCAGCAGTTTACTAGCGGGAGTTGAGACCCAGTACTTC; clone size: NA; D gene: TRBD2; J gene: TRBJ2-5; V gene: TRBV6-5
CDR3 protein: CASGFGTLYGYTF; CDR3 DNA: TGTGCTAGTGGTTTCGGGACACTCTATGGCTACACCTTC; clone size: NA; D gene: NA; J gene: TRBJ1-2; V gene: TRBV12-5
CDR3 protein: CASSVGASGRLADTQYF; CDR3 DNA: TGTGCCAGCAGCGTAGGGGCTAGCGGGAGGTTAGCAGATACGCAGTATTTT; clone size: NA; D gene: TRBD2; J gene: TRBJ2-3; V gene: TRBV9
CDR3 protein: CASSFRDRNEQFF; CDR3 DNA: TGTGCCAGCAGTTTCAGGGACAGGAATGAGCAGTTCTTC; clone size: NA; D gene: TRBD1; J gene: TRBJ2-1; V gene: TRBV12-3/TRBV12-4
CDR3 protein: CASSSDRARDTEAFF; CDR3 DNA: TGTGCCAGCAGCTCCGACAGGGCTCGGGACACTGAAGCTTTCTTT; clone size: NA; D gene: TRBD1; J gene: TRBJ1-1; V gene: TRBV13
CDR3 protein: CATSDGRAGNTGELFF; CDR3 DNA: TGTGCCACCAGTGATGGGAGGGCAGGGAACACCGGGGAGCTGTTTTTT; clone size: NA; D gene: TRBD2; J gene: TRBJ2-2; V gene: TRBV24-1
CDR3 protein: CAISGASGRLDTEAFF; CDR3 DNA: TGTGCCATCAGTGGTGCCTCGGGACGGCTCGACACTGAAGCTTTCTTT; clone size: once; D gene: NA; J gene: TRBJ1-1; V gene: TRBV10-3
CDR3 protein: CASSPTSGRAPEQFF; CDR3 DNA: TGTGCCAGCAGCCCGACTAGCGGGAGGGCCCCTGAGCAGTTCTTC; clone size: NA; D gene: TRBD2; J gene: TRBJ2-1; V gene: TRBV3-1
CDR3 protein: CASSPRKGDEKLFF; CDR3 DNA: TGTGCCAGCTCACCACGGAAAGGGGATGAAAAACTGTTTTTT; clone size: NA; D gene: NA; J gene: TRBJ1-4; V gene: TRBV18
CDR3 protein: CASSPGTGMDEQYF; CDR3 DNA: TGTGCCAGCAGTCCCGGGACAGGGATGGACGAGCAGTACTTC; clone size: NA; D gene: TRBD1; J gene: TRBJ2-7; V gene: TRBV2